This T cell receptor beta chain was sequenced during a study of control samples from healthy donors and cancer patients (dated by TCRdb to the early 2020s). Libraries were prepared through the immunoSEQ multiplex PCR assay. TCRdb provides this immuneACCESS table in a form limited to in-frame rearrangements. Some clones are lacking; in checked studies, under half of them reflect an unresolved V gene, and why the rest are absent is not known. The sample table shows 90,000 to 150,000 clones, and 88% are seen once. The top ten constitute less than 3.5% of the sample. About this clone: The antigen it binds to is not known. No base quality values were provided; no much bigger clone lies one nucleotide off. Within the sample, other DNA sequences also encode this same CDR3.

V is pared back by 2 bases and J by 5 bases, with 15 bases lying between the germline termini. Reading the germline V gene gives CDR1 MDHEN and CDR2 SYDVKM. Its CDR3 holds 15 amino acids, cysteine through phenylalanine. Just the 45-base CDR3 DNA is kept, in frame starting at base 1. The source of this sequence is a middle-aged man in good health. Sequenced: blood. The chain was built from TRBV28 and TRBJ1-1, and TRBD1 may be the D gene, going by 6 matching bases. CDR3 sequence: CASSLGQGFRTEAFF. Here is the DNA: TGTGCCAGCAGTTTAGGTCAGGGGTTTAGGACTGAAGCTTTCTTT.